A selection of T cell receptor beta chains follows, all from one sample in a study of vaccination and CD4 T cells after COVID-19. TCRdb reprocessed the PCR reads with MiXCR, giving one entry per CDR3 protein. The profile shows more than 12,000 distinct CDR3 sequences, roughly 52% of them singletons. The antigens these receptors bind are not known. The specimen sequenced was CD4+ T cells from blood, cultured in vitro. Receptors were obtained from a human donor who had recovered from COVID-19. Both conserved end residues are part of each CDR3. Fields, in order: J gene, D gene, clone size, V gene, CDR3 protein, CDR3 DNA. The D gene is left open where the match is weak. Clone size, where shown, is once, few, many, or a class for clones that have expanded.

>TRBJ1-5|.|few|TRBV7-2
CASSFFTNQPQHF
TGTGCCAGCAGCTTCTTTACCAATCAGCCCCAGCATTTT
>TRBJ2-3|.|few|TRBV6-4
CASSESGEADTQYF
TGTGCCAGCAGTGAGTCGGGAGAGGCAGATACGCAGTATTTT
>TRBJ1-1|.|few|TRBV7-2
CASSLVGRSTEAFF
TGTGCCAGCAGCTTGGTTGGAAGGAGCACTGAAGCTTTCTTT
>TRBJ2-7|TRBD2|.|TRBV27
CASSLSGTSGYEQYF
TGTGCCAGCAGTTTATCGGGTACTAGCGGCTACGAGCAGTACTTC
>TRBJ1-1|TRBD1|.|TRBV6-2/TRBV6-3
CASRFDRGNTEAFF
TGTGCCAGCAGATTCGACAGGGGGAACACTGAAGCTTTCTTT
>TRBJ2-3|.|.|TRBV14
CASSSGLEDTQYF
TGTGCCAGCAGCTCGGGACTGGAAGATACGCAGTATTTT
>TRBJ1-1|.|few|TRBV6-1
CASNPQVNTEAFF
TGTGCCAGCAATCCACAGGTGAACACTGAAGCTTTCTTT
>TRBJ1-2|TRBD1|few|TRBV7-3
CASSLSQGTGDGYTF
TGTGCCAGCAGCTTATCCCAAGGGACAGGGGACGGCTACACCTTC
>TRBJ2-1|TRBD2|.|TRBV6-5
CANSYGRVETRNEQFF
TGTGCCAACAGTTATGGGAGGGTCGAGACTCGAAATGAGCAGTTCTTC
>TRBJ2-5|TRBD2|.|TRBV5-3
CASSWGARTSLQETQYF
TGTGCCAGCAGCTGGGGCGCTAGGACTAGCCTTCAAGAGACCCAGTACTTC
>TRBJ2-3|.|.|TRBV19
CASSIGAGITDTQYF
TGTGCCAGTAGTATAGGGGCAGGGATCACAGATACGCAGTATTTT
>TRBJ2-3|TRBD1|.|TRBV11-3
CASSPFPRDSPTSTDTQYF
TGTGCCAGCAGCCCATTCCCCAGGGACAGCCCCACTAGCACAGATACGCAGTATTTT
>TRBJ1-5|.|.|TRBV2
CASRGEYSNQPQHF
TGTGCCAGCAGGGGGGAGTATAGCAATCAGCCCCAGCATTTT
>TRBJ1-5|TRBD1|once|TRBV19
CASSIPGQGNQPQHF
TGTGCCAGTAGTATTCCGGGACAGGGCAATCAGCCCCAGCATTTT
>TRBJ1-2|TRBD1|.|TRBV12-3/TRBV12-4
CASSRQGANGYTF
TGTGCCAGCAGCAGACAGGGGGCGAATGGCTACACCTTC
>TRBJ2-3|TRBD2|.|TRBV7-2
CASSPARTSVTQYF
TGTGCCAGCAGCCCTGCCAGGACTAGTGTTACGCAGTATTTT
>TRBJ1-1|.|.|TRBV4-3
CASSQEWGEETFF
TGCGCCAGCAGCCAAGAGTGGGGTGAGGAAACTTTCTTT
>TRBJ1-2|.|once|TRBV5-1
CASSYRDTTGYTF
TGCGCCAGCAGCTACCGGGACACCACGGGCTACACCTTC
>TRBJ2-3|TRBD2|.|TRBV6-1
CASRGPGGEGRDTQYF
TGTGCCAGCAGGGGCCCTGGGGGGGAGGGCCGAGATACGCAGTATTTT
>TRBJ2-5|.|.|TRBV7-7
CASSPGSVGTQYF
TGTGCTAGCAGCCCAGGATCCGTTGGGACCCAGTACTTC
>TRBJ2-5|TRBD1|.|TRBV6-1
CASGFNQGAAETQYF
TGTGCCAGCGGCTTTAATCAGGGGGCGGCAGAGACCCAGTACTTC
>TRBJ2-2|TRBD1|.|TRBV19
CASNPRTGDGTGELFF
TGTGCCAGTAACCCTAGGACAGGGGATGGCACCGGGGAGCTGTTTTTT
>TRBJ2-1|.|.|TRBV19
CASSNQAGSSYNEQFF
TGTGCCAGTAGTAACCAAGCGGGTAGCTCCTACAATGAGCAGTTCTTC
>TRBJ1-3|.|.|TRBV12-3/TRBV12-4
CASSSPGNTIYF
TGTGCCAGCAGTTCTCCTGGAAACACCATATATTTT
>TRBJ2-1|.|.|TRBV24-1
CATRASDGTYNEQFF
TGTGCCACCAGGGCCTCAGACGGTACCTACAATGAGCAGTTCTTC
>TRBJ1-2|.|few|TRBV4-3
CASSQAPGSNYGYTF
TGCGCCAGCAGCCAAGCGCCGGGTTCTAACTATGGCTACACCTTC
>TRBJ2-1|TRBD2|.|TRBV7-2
CASSYQGLAGGNEQFF
TGTGCCAGCAGCTACCAAGGACTAGCGGGAGGTAATGAGCAGTTCTTC
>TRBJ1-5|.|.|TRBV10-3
CAISESGTLNNQPQHF
TGTGCCATCAGTGAGTCGGGGACACTAAACAATCAGCCCCAGCATTTT
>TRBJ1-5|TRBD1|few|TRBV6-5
CASSYWGGQGGQHF
TGTGCCAGCAGTTACTGGGGGGGACAGGGCGGGCAGCATTTT
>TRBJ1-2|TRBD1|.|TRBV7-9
CASSWTGTNYGYTF
TGTGCCAGCAGCTGGACAGGGACTAACTATGGCTACACCTTC
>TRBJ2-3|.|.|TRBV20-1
CGARDTGTDTQYF
TGCGGTGCTAGAGATACGGGAACAGATACGCAGTATTTT
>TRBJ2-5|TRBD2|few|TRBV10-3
CAISPGLAGQETQYF
TGTGCCATCAGCCCGGGACTAGCGGGGCAAGAGACCCAGTACTTC
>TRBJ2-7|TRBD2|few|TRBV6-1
CASRRGLAGFYEQYF
TGTGCCAGCAGAAGGGGACTAGCGGGGTTTTACGAGCAGTACTTC
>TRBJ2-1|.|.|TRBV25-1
CASSAPPRGPYNEQFF
TGTGCCAGCAGTGCTCCTCCCCGGGGTCCCTACAATGAGCAGTTCTTC
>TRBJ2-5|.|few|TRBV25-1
CASSEWGGRETQYF
TGTGCCAGCAGTGAATGGGGGGGGCGAGAGACCCAGTACTTC
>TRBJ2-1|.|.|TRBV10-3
CAISDPSNRVLNEQFF
TGTGCCATCAGTGATCCATCTAACAGGGTCCTCAATGAGCAGTTCTTC
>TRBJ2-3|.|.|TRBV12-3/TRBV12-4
CASSSQPAVSTQYF
TGTGCCAGCAGTTCACAACCAGCCGTTAGTACGCAGTATTTT
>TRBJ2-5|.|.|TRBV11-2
CASSLHREETQYF
TGTGCCAGCAGCTTGCACAGGGAGGAGACCCAGTACTTC
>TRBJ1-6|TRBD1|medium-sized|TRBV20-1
CSASKTGRGDSPLHF
TGCAGTGCTAGCAAGACAGGGAGAGGAGATTCACCCCTCCACTTT
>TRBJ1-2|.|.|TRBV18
CASSPDTDYGYTF
TGTGCCAGCTCCCCCGACACGGACTATGGCTACACCTTC
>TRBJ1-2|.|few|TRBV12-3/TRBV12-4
CASSFTGEYGYTF
TGTGCCAGCAGTTTCACCGGGGAGTATGGCTACACCTTC
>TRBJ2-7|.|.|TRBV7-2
CASSSQWGSYEQYF
TGTGCCAGCAGCTCTCAATGGGGGTCCTACGAGCAGTACTTC
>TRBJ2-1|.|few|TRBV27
CASSLKVSGEQFF
TGTGCCAGCAGTTTAAAGGTTTCAGGTGAGCAGTTCTTC
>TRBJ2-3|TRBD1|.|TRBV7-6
CASTLTGPDTQYF
TGTGCCAGCACCCTGACAGGGCCAGATACGCAGTATTTT
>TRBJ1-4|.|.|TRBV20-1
CSARDRGGGQKLFF
TGCAGTGCTAGAGATCGGGGTGGCGGGCAAAAACTGTTTTTT
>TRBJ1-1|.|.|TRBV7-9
CASSLGAWGDEAFF
TGTGCCAGCAGCTTAGGGGCCTGGGGGGATGAAGCTTTCTTT
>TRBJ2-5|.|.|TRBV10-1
CASSEQGGVETQYF
TGCGCCAGCAGTGAACAGGGAGGCGTTGAGACCCAGTACTTC
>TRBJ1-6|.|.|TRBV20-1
CSARDKRASSPLHF
TGCAGTGCTAGAGATAAAAGGGCGAGTTCACCCCTCCACTTT
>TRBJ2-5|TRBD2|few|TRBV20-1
CSATGTSEETQYF
TGCAGTGCTACCGGGACTAGCGAAGAGACCCAGTACTTC
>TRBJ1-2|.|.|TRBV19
CASSIVRGISYGYTF
TGTGCCAGTAGTATAGTAAGGGGAATAAGCTATGGCTACACCTTC
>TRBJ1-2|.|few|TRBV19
CASSIDLVDHYGYTF
TGTGCCAGTAGTATAGATCTCGTAGATCACTATGGCTACACCTTC
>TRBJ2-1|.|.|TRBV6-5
CASSLRETIEQFF
TGTGCCAGCAGTTTAAGGGAAACCATCGAGCAGTTCTTC
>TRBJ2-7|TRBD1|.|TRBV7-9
CASSLGRDSDGGYEQYF
TGTGCCAGCAGCTTAGGCCGGGACAGTGATGGTGGCTACGAGCAGTACTTC
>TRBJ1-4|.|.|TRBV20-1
CSARRDRRIPEKLFF
TGCAGTGCTCGGCGGGATCGACGGATCCCTGAAAAACTGTTTTTT